Presented here are 18 T cell receptor beta chains from one specimen sequenced in a study of CD8 T cells in ankylosing spondylitis. Broader study findings: Ankylosing spondylitis blood seemed to carry a telltale TCR beta motif made of roughly eight highly homologous variants.

No antigen is known for these receptors. TCRdb ran MiXCR on the 5' RACE reads and lists one entry per CDR3 protein. The data contain about 480,000 distinct CDR3 sequences, roughly 17% of them singletons. The sequencing sample was made of blood, either unsorted or a sorted T cell fraction (not recorded which). These receptors came from a male donor with ankylosing spondylitis.

The J gene is TRBJ1-2, the V gene TRBV19; a possible D gene is TRBD1 (5 bases). V shed 3 bases and J shed 2 bases, with 13 bases lying between them. The germline gives CDR1 LNHDA, CDR2 SQIVND (reference sequence). The CDR3 runs to 15 residues. The CDR3 region is CASSIWDTGNYGYTF. Written as DNA, the CDR3 is TGTGCCAGTAGTATTTGGGATACAGGAAACTATGGCTACACCTTC. Full variable domain (missing parts from reference TRBV19 and TRBJ1-2): DGGITQSPKYLFRKEGQNVTLSCEQNLNHDAMYWYRQDPGQGLRLIYYSQIVNDFQKGDIAEGYSVSREKKESFPLTVTSAQKNPTAFYLCASSIWDTGNYGYTFGSGTRLTVV.

Ten or more counts support this clonotype. The V and J genes are TRBV20-1 and TRBJ1-5; unclear D gene. V was trimmed by 7 bases and J by 4 bases, leaving 11 bases between them. Per germline, CDR1 DFQATT and CDR2 SNEGSKA (reference sequence). This CDR3 has 12 residues. CDR3 in amino acids: CSVEGENQPQHF. In nucleotides, the CDR3 is TGCAGTGTAGAAGGTGAGAATCAGCCCCAGCATTTT.

The rearrangement joins TRBV20-1 to TRBJ1-5; TRBD1 might be the D (5 bases). The CDR3 has 13 residues. V lost 6 bases and J 6 bases, leaving 15 bases between the germline ends. Germline CDR1 reads DFQATT; CDR2 reads SNEGSKA (reference sequence). CDR3 in DNA: TGCAGTGCAAAAGGAGGGGAAGGTCAGCCCCAGCATTTT. Translation: CSAKGGEGQPQHF.

V gene TRBV20-1 combines with J gene TRBJ2-5, with TRBD2 as a possible D gene (6 bases). Germline V CDR1 and CDR2: DFQATT, SNEGSKA (reference sequence). This CDR3 has 14 amino acids. With 1 base removed from V and 7 bases from J, the gap between germline ends came to 16 bases. CDR3: CSARGSGAPRTQYF. In DNA form, the CDR3 reads TGCAGTGCTAGAGGGTCGGGAGCACCCAGGACCCAGTACTTC.

The V and J genes are TRBV20-1 and TRBJ2-3; no clear D. The V end was cut by 2 bases, the J end by 4 bases, with 16 bases between. Looked up from germline, CDR1 is DFQATT and CDR2 is SNEGSKA (reference sequence). The CDR3 has 15 residues. CDR3 sequence (DNA): TGCAGTGCTAGACTTCACCGGGCCCCCGCAGATACGCAGTATTTT. It specifies CSARLHRAPADTQYF.

This clonotype occurred a few times. V is TRBV20-1 and J is TRBJ1-5; TRBD1 might be the D (6 bases). This CDR3 has 13 residues. From germline, CDR1 is DFQATT and CDR2 SNEGSKA (reference sequence). V was pared by 5 bases and J by 4 bases, with 12 bases between. CDR3 sequence reads: CSADPQGNQPQHF. The CDR3 DNA reads TGCAGTGCTGACCCTCAGGGGAATCAGCCCCAGCATTTT.

The chain has TRBV20-1 and TRBJ2-3; 7 nucleotides line up with TRBD2. The junction had 2 bases not matched to a gene; V was cut back by 3 bases and J by 2 bases. CDR3 length: 13 amino acids. Per germline, CDR1 DFQATT and CDR2 SNEGSKA (reference sequence). This CDR3 is CSASTSDTDTQYF. CDR3 nucleotides: TGCAGTGCTAGTACTAGCGACACAGATACGCAGTATTTT.

This chain links TRBV19 with TRBJ2-1, with D tentatively TRBD2 (6 bases). V lost 0 bases and J 0 bases, leaving 15 bases between the germline ends. The germline V gene encodes CDR1 LNHDA and CDR2 SQIVND (reference sequence). CDR3 size: 18 residues. The CDR3 protein is CASSIDRAGPSSYNEQFF. Here the CDR3 DNA reads TGTGCCAGTAGTATAGATCGGGCGGGACCGAGCTCCTACAATGAGCAGTTCTTC.

This clonotype has at least ten counts. This chain links TRBV5-1 with TRBJ2-7; D is undetermined. Germline loops: CDR1 SGHRS, CDR2 YFSETQ. This CDR3 is 13 amino acids long. V gave up 0 bases and J gave up 3 bases, with 7 bases separating them. CDR3 in DNA: TGCGCCAGCAGCTTGGTCGCTAGCTACGAGCAGTACTTC. This sequence encodes CASSLVASYEQYF. The whole variable domain, filled in from reference TRBV5-1 and TRBJ2-7, reads KAGVTQTPRYLIKTRGQQVTLSCSPISGHRSVSWYQQTPGQGLQFLFEYFSETQRNKGNFPGRFSGRQFSNSRSEMNVSTLELGDSALYLCASSLVASYEQYFGPGTRLTVT.

The rearrangement links TRBV2 to TRBJ2-3; D is unresolved. The CDR3 totals 13 residues. Trimming pared 5 bases from V and 6 bases from J, leaving 12 bases between. Germline V gives CDR1 SNHLY, CDR2 FYNNEI. DNA for the CDR3: TGTGCCAGCAGTCGGGCGTTGGGGGATACGCAGTATTTT. It specifies CASSRALGDTQYF.

The genes are TRBV29-1 and TRBJ1-4; a weak D match, TRBD1 (6 bases). Trimming removed 5 bases at V and 3 bases at J, with 13 bases between. From germline, CDR1 is SQVTM and CDR2 ANQGSEA. This CDR3 is built from 14 residues. The chain's CDR3 is CSVFEGGSNEKLFF. For the CDR3, the DNA is TGCAGCGTTTTTGAGGGGGGGTCTAATGAAAAACTGTTTTTT.

This clonotype was found a few times. J is TRBJ1-5 and V is TRBV6-1; no reliable D call. Trimming removed 0 bases from V and 4 bases from J, with 7 bases in between. CDR1 is MNHNS, CDR2 SASEGT, per germline. The length of the CDR3 is 14 residues. CDR3 in DNA: TGTGCCAGCAGTGAAGCAAGAATGAATCAGCCCCAGCATTTT. Protein: CASSEARMNQPQHF.

This chain connects TRBV20-1 to TRBJ2-5; D ambiguous. The V and J ends lost 3 bases and 1 base respectively, with 6 bases between them. The CDR3 is 12 residues long. Germline V gives CDR1 DFQATT, CDR2 SNEGSKA (reference sequence). The CDR3 is CSARSSQETQYF. The CDR3 DNA reads as TGCAGTGCTAGGAGCAGCCAAGAGACCCAGTACTTC.

This clonotype was seen a few times. The chain links TRBV6-1 to TRBJ1-2, with D hard to call. In germline, CDR1 is MNHNS, CDR2 SASEGT. Trimming cost V 4 bases and J 4 bases, with 19 bases left between them. CDR3 length equals 16 residues. The CDR3 loop is CASSGRGPTPVYGYTF. The CDR3, as DNA: TGTGCCAGCAGTGGTCGTGGACCCACCCCCGTCTATGGCTACACCTTC.

This clonotype was observed a few times. The chain uses TRBV5-1 and TRBJ1-1; D possibly corresponds to TRBD1 (6 bases). The germline V gene encodes CDR1 SGHRS and CDR2 YFSETQ. V was trimmed by 0 bases and J by 5 bases, leaving 14 bases between them. The CDR3 length is 15 residues. CDR3 in amino acids: CASSLGAGERTEAFF. Here the CDR3 DNA reads TGCGCCAGCAGCTTGGGTGCAGGGGAGAGGACTGAAGCTTTCTTT.

This clonotype was seen a handful of times. It is unclear where the CDR3 begins or ends on the DNA, so no DNA is shown, and the CDR3 is as TCRdb lists it. The chain has TRBV6-5 and TRBJ2-5; the table's D gene call, TRBD1, was not cross checked with the DNA. Ends included, the CDR3 has 14 residues. The germline V gene encodes CDR1 MNHEY and CDR2 SVGAGI. Here the CDR3 reads CASSSSRGGETQYF.

This clonotype has more than one count but fewer than ten. The chain carries TRBV9 and TRBJ2-1; 9 bases agree with TRBD2. V trimming: 0 bases; J trimming: 6 bases; junction bases outside the gene matches: 4. Germline loops: CDR1 SGDLS, CDR2 YYNGEE. The CDR3 has 15 residues. The CDR3 nucleotides read TGTGCCAGCAGCGTAGCGGCGGGAGGGCTCAATGAGCAGTTCTTC. Residues: CASSVAAGGLNEQFF. Based on the CDR3 plus reference TRBV9 and TRBJ2-1, the full variable domain is DSGVTQTPKHLITATGQRVTLRCSPRSGDLSVYWYQQSLDQGLQFLIQYYNGEERAKGNILERFSAQQFPDLHSELNLSSLELGDSALYFCASSVAAGGLNEQFFGPGTRLTVL.

Only a few counts were recorded for this clonotype. This chain uses TRBV20-1 with TRBJ1-5; tentatively, D is TRBD1 (5 bases). Trimming pared 6 bases from V and 2 bases from J, leaving 14 bases between. Per germline, CDR1 DFQATT and CDR2 SNEGSKA (reference sequence). The CDR3 runs 14 residues. The CDR3 DNA follows: TGCAGTGCCACCCCGGGGGGTGGCAATCAGCCCCAGCATTTT. This codes for CSATPGGGNQPQHF.